Below, 21 T cell receptor beta chains from the same sample are listed, as sequenced in a study of OX40 agonist ivuxolimab in advanced cancers. TCRdb's table, derived via immunoSEQ multiplex PCR, lists solely in-frame clones and lacks some. The profile shows about 33,000 clones, approximately 80% of them singletons. The source was CD4+ or CD8+ T cells sorted from blood, collected in a trial of the OX40 agonist ivuxolimab. The receptor source for this set is an adult with an advanced solid tumor such as melanoma, head and neck, liver or kidney cancer.

The chain uses TRBV19 and TRBJ2-3; D assignment may be TRBD1 or TRBD2 (5 bases each). The germline V gene has CDR1 LNHDA and CDR2 SQIVND (reference sequence). Trimming took 3 bases from V and 2 from J, leaving 12 bases between them. This CDR3 is 15 amino acids long. For the CDR3, the DNA is TGTGCCAGTAGTATGTTACCCGGGACCACAGATACGCAGTATTTT. Translating it yields CASSMLPGTTDTQYF.

The chain couples TRBV11-3 to TRBJ2-3; 8 nucleotides align to TRBD1. V lost 2 bases to trimming and J lost 1 base; unmatched junction nucleotides: 5. Germline V gene sequence: CDR1 SGHNT, CDR2 YENEEA. The CDR3 sequence is 16 residues long. This chain's CDR3 is CASSLKPGQGTDTQYF. Written as DNA, the CDR3 is TGTGCCAGCAGCTTAAAACCGGGACAGGGCACAGATACGCAGTATTTT. Full variable domain (remainder filled in from reference TRBV11-3 and TRBJ2-3): EAGVVQSPRYKIIEKKQPVAFWCNPISGHNTLYWYLQNLGQGPELLIRYENEEAVDDSQLPKDRFSAERLKGVDSTLKIQPAELGDSAVYLCASSLKPGQGTDTQYFGPGTRLTVL.

The V and J genes are TRBV5-4 and TRBJ1-1; D is possibly TRBD1 (5 bases). Germline CDR1 and CDR2: SGHNT and YYREEE (reference sequence). CDR3 length equals 15 residues. The V end was cut by 0 bases, the J end by 1 base, with 10 bases between. CDR3 nucleotide sequence: TGTGCCAGCAGCTTGGCTATAGGGGAGAACACTGAAGCTTTCTTT. This codes for CASSLAIGENTEAFF.

The chain links TRBV11-2 to TRBJ2-7; tentatively, D is TRBD2 (5 bases). This CDR3 spans 14 amino acids. With 5 bases removed from V and 4 bases from J, the gap between germline ends came to 15 bases. Germline values: CDR1 SGHAT, CDR2 FQNNGV. CDR3 sequence (DNA): TGTGCCAGCAGCACCGGAGGACTTTCGTACGAGCAGTACTTC. This gives the protein CASSTGGLSYEQYF.

Comments on this clone: The junction and the germline gene differ at one end; a read error may be behind it. This chain joins TRBV7-6 and TRBJ2-1; the D is unclear. The CDR3 has 13 residues. The germline V gene encodes CDR1 SGHVS and CDR2 FNYEAQ. CDR3 protein: CASSLVAGREQFF. The CDR3 DNA reads TGTGCCAGCAGTTTAGTGGCAGGTCGTGAGCAGTTCTTC. The full variable domain, with the rest looked up from reference TRBV7-6 and TRBJ2-1, is GAGVSQSPRYKVTKRGQDVALRCDPISGHVSLYWYRQALGQGPEFLTYFNYEAQQDKSGLPNDRFSAERPEGSISTLTIQRTEQRDSAMYRCASSLVAGREQFFGPGTRLTVL.

The gene calls are TRBV9 and TRBJ2-1; TRBD2 matches 8 bases. Germline V gives CDR1 SGDLS, CDR2 YYNGEE. V trimming: 2 bases; J trimming: 3 bases; junction bases outside the gene matches: 1. There are 14 residues in the CDR3. CDR3 coding DNA: TGTGCCAGCAGCGTTAGCGGGGACTACAATGAGCAGTTCTTC. This translates into CASSVSGDYNEQFF.

This clone came up a few times. This chain's CDR3 is CATSPGDYSNQPQHF. CDR3 nucleotides: TGTGCCACCAGCCCAGGTGATTATAGCAATCAGCCCCAGCATTTT. The V call is TRBV15, the J call TRBJ1-5; D remains unclear. The germline V gene encodes CDR1 LNHNV and CDR2 YYDKDF (reference sequence). V was cut by 5 bases and J by 0 bases, with 11 bases left in between. CDR3 length: 15 residues. Filled out from reference TRBV15 and TRBJ1-5, the complete variable domain reads DAMVIQNPRYQVTQFGKPVTLSCSQTLNHNVMYWYQQKSSQAPKLLFHYYDKDFNNEADTPDNFQSRRPNTSFCFLDIRSPGLGDTAMYLCATSPGDYSNQPQHFGDGTRLSIL.

The genes are TRBV4-3 and TRBJ1-1; D unresolved. Per germline, CDR1 LGHNA and CDR2 YSLEER. V lost 0 bases to trimming and J lost 6 bases, with 14 bases between them. The CDR3 runs 15 residues. The CDR3 protein is CASSQEPSDASEAFF. CDR3 DNA: TGCGCCAGCAGCCAAGAACCGTCAGACGCCTCTGAAGCTTTCTTT.

The chain uses TRBV7-9 and TRBJ2-5; D might be TRBD1 or TRBD2, each matching 5 bases. CDR1 is SEHNR, CDR2 FQNEAQ, per germline (reference sequence). The CDR3 has 17 amino acids. V lost 2 bases, J lost 2 bases, and 18 bases lay in between. CDR3 amino acids: CASSLLVAVGGQETQYF. Here the CDR3 DNA reads TGTGCCAGCAGCTTATTGGTGGCGGTTGGGGGTCAAGAGACCCAGTACTTC.

This rearrangement joins TRBV5-6 to TRBJ2-5, with 8 positions matching TRBD2. Trimming cost V 4 bases and J 3 bases; bases outside gene matches: 17. The germline V gene has CDR1 SGHDT and CDR2 YYEEEE. This CDR3 has 18 amino acids. CDR3 nucleotides: TGTGCCAGCAGCCAACCCCATACTAGCGGAGAAGCCAAAGAGACCCAGTACTTC. Protein sequence: CASSQPHTSGEAKETQYF. Using reference TRBV5-6 and TRBJ2-5 for the parts outside the CDR3, the full variable domain is DAGVTQSPTHLIKTRGQQVTLRCSPKSGHDTVSWYQQALGQGPQFIFQYYEEEERQRGNFPDRFSGHQFPNYSSELNVNALLLGDSALYLCASSQPHTSGEAKETQYFGPGTRLLVL.

The V call is TRBV7-2, the J call TRBJ2-7; TRBD1 aligns across 7 bases. This CDR3 has 14 amino acids. V shed 5 bases and J 3 bases; nucleotides not matched to a gene: 7. The germline gives CDR1 SGHTA, CDR2 FQGNSA. The CDR3 protein is CASSPTGENYEQYF. The CDR3 region has the DNA TGTGCCAGCAGCCCTACAGGGGAAAACTACGAGCAGTACTTC. Based on the CDR3 plus reference TRBV7-2 and TRBJ2-7, the full variable domain is GAGVSQSPSNKVTEKGKDVELRCDPISGHTALYWYRQSLGQGLEFLIYFQGNSAPDKSGLPSDRFSAERTGGSVSTLTIQRTQQEDSAVYLCASSPTGENYEQYFGPGTRLTVT.

The chain joins TRBV27 to TRBJ2-4; D uncertain. V lost 6 bases and J lost 0, with 6 bases in between. The CDR3 is 13 amino acids. Per the germline V gene, CDR1 is MNHEY and CDR2 is SMNVEV (reference sequence). The CDR3: CASSDVAKNIQYF. The CDR3 DNA sequence: TGTGCCAGCAGCGATGTAGCCAAAAACATTCAGTACTTC.

The rearrangement uses TRBV5-4 and TRBJ1-1; 8 bases fit TRBD1. J lost 0 bases, V lost 7 bases, and 5 bases had no gene match. The CDR3 is made up of 14 amino acids. Germline V gives CDR1 SGHNT, CDR2 YYREEE (reference sequence). CDR3 region: CASGQGAVNTEAFF. CDR3 in DNA: TGTGCCAGCGGCCAGGGGGCCGTGAACACTGAAGCTTTCTTT.

The chain employs TRBV7-5 and TRBJ2-3; the D call of TRBD2 is as the table states it, not checked on the DNA. TRBV7-5 is classified as a pseudogene. This CDR3 has 16 amino acids. The CDR3 DNA reads as TGTGCCAGAAGCTTAGCGGGGGGGCGCGGCACAGATACGCAGTATTTT. Its protein is CARSLAGGRGTDTQYF.

This clone was observed once. CDR3 amino acids: CASSYGGPNTEAFF. CDR3 sequence (DNA): TGTGCCAGTAGTTACGGGGGCCCAAACACTGAAGCTTTCTTT. The rearrangement uses TRBV19 and TRBJ1-1, with D possibly being TRBD1 (6 bases). The CDR3 has 14 amino acids. Germline V gives CDR1 LNHDA, CDR2 SQIVND (reference sequence). V dropped 5 bases and J dropped 2 bases, with 12 bases sitting between them.

The chain combines TRBV4-2 with TRBJ2-4; D is possibly TRBD1 or TRBD2 (6 bases each). V shed 0 bases and J shed 6 bases, with 21 bases lying between them. The CDR3 covers 18 residues. Looked up from germline, CDR1 is LGHNA and CDR2 is YNFKEQ. CDR3 in amino acids: CASSQEEGDWSSGNIQYF. CDR3 DNA sequence: TGTGCCAGCAGCCAAGAGGAGGGGGACTGGTCTTCCGGAAACATTCAGTACTTC.

V is TRBV19 and J is TRBJ2-1; D uncertain. CDR1 is LNHDA and CDR2 is SQIVND in the germline V gene (reference sequence). The CDR3 is 15 amino acids. With 3 bases removed from V and 3 bases from J, the gap between germline ends came to 12 bases. The CDR3 DNA reads TGTGCCAGTAGTATCACCGATTTTGGCTACAATGAGCAGTTCTTC. Amino acid sequence: CASSITDFGYNEQFF.

The V gene is TRBV4-2, the J gene TRBJ1-4; 10 positions agree with TRBD1. Germline V lookup: CDR1 LGHNA, CDR2 YNFKEQ. There are 17 residues in the CDR3. V was pared by 0 bases and J by 7 bases, with 8 bases of the junction left unmatched. CDR3 region: CASSQEDGTGVGEKLFF. CDR3 sequence (DNA): TGTGCCAGCAGCCAAGAAGACGGGACAGGGGTAGGTGAAAAACTGTTTTTT.

For this clone: The sample carries other DNA sequences with the same CDR3. The chain employs TRBV18 and TRBJ2-7; 7 bases fit TRBD1. Germline values: CDR1 KGHSH, CDR2 LQKENI. This CDR3 spans 15 amino acids. Trimming took 3 bases from V and 2 from J; bases not matched to a gene: 7. This chain's CDR3 is CASSPPTGSPYEQYF. The CDR3 DNA sequence: TGTGCCAGCTCACCGCCGACAGGGAGTCCCTACGAGCAGTACTTC.

This rearrangement joins TRBV21-1 to TRBJ1-5. TRBV21-1 is annotated as a pseudogene. The CDR3 sequence is 15 residues long. CDR3 DNA sequence: TGTGCCAGCAGCGAGGGGGGGGCCCGCAATCAGCCCCAGCATTTT. Translating gives CASSEGGARNQPQHF.

The chain is built from TRBV28 and TRBJ2-7; TRBD1 matches 7 bases. Germline trimming cut 4 bases from V and 5 bases from J; bases unmatched to any gene: 14. Germline values: CDR1 MDHEN, CDR2 SYDVKM. CDR3 length: 16 residues. The CDR3 DNA follows: TGTGCCAGCAGTTGGGGGACAGACAATACGTGGGACGAGCAGTACTTC. Translating gives CASSWGTDNTWDEQYF. Based on the CDR3 plus reference TRBV28 and TRBJ2-7, the full variable domain is DVKVTQSSRYLVKRTGEKVFLECVQDMDHENMFWYRQDPGLGLRLIYFSYDVKMKEKGDIPEGYSVSREKKERFSLILESASTNQTSMYLCASSWGTDNTWDEQYFGPGTRLTVT.